One sample yielded the 3 T cell receptor beta chains listed below, sequenced in a study of blood T cell repertoires in COVID-19. Assay used: immunoSEQ multiplex PCR; TCRdb lists only in-frame clones, some missing. The table includes some 140,000 clones, 85% to 90% detected once. Sequencing was carried out using peripheral blood. The origin of the receptors is a man aged 45-60 years with active or convalescent COVID-19.

The chain recombines TRBV27 with TRBJ2-7, with D maybe TRBD2 (7 bases). The CDR3 length is 14 residues. Germline values: CDR1 MNHEY, CDR2 SMNVEV (reference sequence). V shed 10 bases and J shed 4 bases, with 20 bases lying between them. In DNA form, the CDR3 reads TGTGCCAATGTCGGAGGGGGAGGGCCATACGAGCAGTACTTC. Protein: CANVGGGGPYEQYF.

The chain recombines TRBV6-5 with TRBJ2-1; TRBD2 matches 9 bases. CDR1 is MNHEY and CDR2 is SVGAGI in the germline V gene. The J segment lost 10 bases and the V segment lost 5 bases, leaving 9 bases of the junction unmatched. The length of the CDR3 is 14 residues. CDR3 amino acids: CASSRASGNGEQFF. The CDR3 DNA reads TGTGCCAGCAGTCGAGCTAGCGGGAATGGGGAGCAGTTCTTC.

This sequence joins TRBV27 and TRBJ2-5; a weak D match, TRBD2 (5 bases). The germline gives CDR1 MNHEY, CDR2 SMNVEV (reference sequence). CDR3 length: 14 residues. V lost 1 base to trimming and J lost 5 bases, with 11 bases between them. The CDR3 nucleotides read TGTGCCAGCAGTTTATGGGGTAGAGGGGAGACCCAGTACTTC. This gives the protein CASSLWGRGETQYF.